The rows below give T cell receptor beta chains drawn from one sample of a study of OX40 agonist ivuxolimab in advanced cancers. Only in-frame clones appear in the TCRdb table, and some are missing; sequencing was by immunoSEQ multiplex PCR. The sample includes roughly 20,000 clones, approximately 89% of them seen just once. Sequencing was performed on CD4+ or CD8+ T cells sorted from blood, taken in a trial of the OX40 agonist ivuxolimab. These receptors were collected from an adult with an advanced solid tumor such as melanoma, head and neck, liver or kidney cancer. The CDR3 runs from the conserved cysteine through the conserved F or W. A D gene is named only where the DNA matches it firmly.

v_call: TRBV5-6; d_call: .; cdr3_aa: CASSSAGQLLNSPLHF
v_call: TRBV11-2; d_call: .; cdr3_aa: CASTGVGEANYGYTF
v_call: TRBV4-3; d_call: .; cdr3_aa: CASSLTGVTNEKLFF
v_call: TRBV4-3; d_call: .; cdr3_aa: CASSPGHSKGYEQYF
v_call: TRBV4-3; d_call: .; cdr3_aa: CASSQDRNYGYTF
v_call: TRBV9; d_call: .; cdr3_aa: CASSVAAPMNTEAFF
v_call: TRBV2; d_call: .; cdr3_aa: CASSEYRVSGSTQYF
v_call: TRBV14; d_call: .; cdr3_aa: CASSRSPPINTGELFF
v_call: TRBV7-7; d_call: .; cdr3_aa: CASSLEGGGNTQYF
v_call: TRBV10-2; d_call: .; cdr3_aa: CASSESRGGYTF
v_call: TRBV13; d_call: .; cdr3_aa: CASSGSHTRGHGYTF
v_call: TRBV6-5; d_call: .; cdr3_aa: CASSSGEGAILYGYTF
v_call: TRBV19; d_call: .; cdr3_aa: CASSIDPYSNSPLHF
v_call: TRBV10-1; d_call: .; cdr3_aa: CASTIWTYEQYF
v_call: TRBV13; d_call: TRBD2; cdr3_aa: CASSSGLAGGYEQYF
v_call: TRBV2; d_call: TRBD1; cdr3_aa: CASRGQDYSNQPQHF
v_call: TRBV27; d_call: TRBD1; cdr3_aa: CASSLGQGANSPLHF
v_call: TRBV4-1; d_call: TRBD2; cdr3_aa: CASSDEGLAGSPNTGELFF
v_call: TRBV4-1; d_call: .; cdr3_aa: CASSQDVWGDRSRRPQHF
v_call: TRBV10-1; d_call: .; cdr3_aa: CASSESIGSREQYF
v_call: TRBV5-6; d_call: TRBD1; cdr3_aa: CASSFGTGGYYEQYF
v_call: TRBV6-5; d_call: .; cdr3_aa: CASSYESGANVLTF
v_call: TRBV6-6; d_call: .; cdr3_aa: CASSAGDSPYEQYF
v_call: TRBV7-9; d_call: .; cdr3_aa: CASSRSDRSSYEQYF
v_call: TRBV4-2; d_call: TRBD1; cdr3_aa: CASSPVLGQGYTEAFF
v_call: TRBV7-8; d_call: .; cdr3_aa: CASSFSLDPSYGYTF
v_call: TRBV5-8; d_call: TRBD1; cdr3_aa: CASSTGTGDVYNEQFF
v_call: TRBV19; d_call: .; cdr3_aa: CASSPLGLAGEQFF